What follows are 25 T cell receptor beta chains derived from one specimen sequenced in a study of cytotoxic CD8 clonotypes in ibrutinib-treated CLL. This table comes from immunoSEQ multiplex PCR, and its TCRdb copy is limited to in-frame clones, with some not included. Of about 160,000 clones in the sample, around nine tenths were seen once. Sequenced material: PBMCs, taken at disease progression, from a patient treated with ibrutinib. The source is a human donor with chronic lymphocytic leukemia.

J is TRBJ2-3 and V is TRBV28, with TRBD2 as a possible D gene (5 bases). V dropped 6 bases and J dropped 3 bases, with 13 bases sitting between them. CDR3 length equals 14 residues. Germline V CDR1 and CDR2: MDHEN, SYDVKM. The chain's CDR3 is CASRPPRGTDTQYF. In DNA form, the CDR3 reads TGTGCCAGCAGACCACCTCGCGGGACAGATACGCAGTATTTT.

This clone was seen a single time. J is TRBJ1-1 and V is TRBV7-3; the D is unclear. The germline V gene has CDR1 SGHTA and CDR2 FQGTGA. The V gene lost 6 bases and the J gene lost 8 bases, with 19 bases spanning the gap. The CDR3 runs to 14 residues. The CDR3 reads CASSPKRVGMEAFF. DNA for the CDR3: TGTGCCAGCAGTCCAAAACGAGTGGGGATGGAAGCTTTCTTT.

The chain has TRBV28 and TRBJ2-3; 7 bases fit TRBD1. This CDR3 spans 13 amino acids. V dropped 2 bases and J dropped 6; count of bases not matched to a gene: 2. CDR1 and CDR2 from the germline V gene are MDHEN and SYDVKM. The chain's CDR3 is CASSLPTGDTQYF. CDR3 DNA: TGTGCCAGCAGTTTACCGACAGGGGATACGCAGTATTTT.

The chain couples TRBV27 to TRBJ2-1; 8 positions match TRBD2. The CDR3 covers 16 residues. Germline V lookup: CDR1 MNHEY, CDR2 SMNVEV (reference sequence). Trimming at V came to 7 bases and at J to 7 bases, leaving 15 bases not matched to a gene. CDR3 region: CASTSGAGGLINEQFF. CDR3 DNA: TGTGCCAGCACCTCCGGCGCGGGAGGATTAATTAATGAGCAGTTCTTC.

The chain recombines TRBV5-1 with TRBJ1-1; D is uncertain. V was pared by 0 bases and J by 1 base, with 10 bases between. The CDR3 has 15 amino acids. CDR1 is SGHRS and CDR2 is YFSETQ in the germline V gene. The CDR3 nucleotides read TGCGCCAGCAGCTTGGCAGTTAGTACGAACACTGAAGCTTTCTTT. Its protein is CASSLAVSTNTEAFF. Supplemented by reference TRBV5-1 and TRBJ1-1, the full variable domain reads KAGVTQTPRYLIKTRGQQVTLSCSPISGHRSVSWYQQTPGQGLQFLFEYFSETQRNKGNFPGRFSGRQFSNSRSEMNVSTLELGDSALYLCASSLAVSTNTEAFFGQGTRLTVV.

V usage is TRBV7-2 and J usage is TRBJ2-3; no clear D. This CDR3 has 13 amino acids. The germline V and J ends were trimmed by 5 bases and 2 bases, with 8 bases remaining between them. Germline CDR1 and CDR2: SGHTA and FQGNSA. CDR3 protein: CASSPWDTDTQYF. As DNA, the CDR3 is TGTGCCAGCAGCCCGTGGGACACAGATACGCAGTATTTT. Using reference TRBV7-2 and TRBJ2-3 for the parts outside the CDR3, the full variable domain is GAGVSQSPSNKVTEKGKDVELRCDPISGHTALYWYRQSLGQGLEFLIYFQGNSAPDKSGLPSDRFSAERTGGSVSTLTIQRTQQEDSAVYLCASSPWDTDTQYFGPGTRLTVL.

The V and J genes are TRBV19 and TRBJ2-4; D is perhaps TRBD1 or TRBD2 (5 bases each). Trimming took off 5 bases at V and 6 bases at J, with 14 bases between the two ends. The CDR3 totals 14 residues. Germline V gives CDR1 LNHDA, CDR2 SQIVND (reference sequence). This CDR3 reads CASSWGRGINIQYF. The CDR3 DNA reads TGTGCCAGTAGTTGGGGCCGAGGGATAAACATTCAGTACTTC.

V is TRBV9 and J is TRBJ2-1; 7 bases are a match to TRBD2. From germline, CDR1 is SGDLS and CDR2 YYNGEE. With 0 bases clipped from V and 9 bases from J, the junction kept 12 bases outside the gene matches. The CDR3 consists of 16 residues. CDR3 coding DNA: TGTGCCAGCAGCGTAGCTACGGATGCGGGAGCGGGTGAGCAGTTCTTC. Protein: CASSVATDAGAGEQFF.

This sequence joins TRBV7-6 and TRBJ2-7; 11 bases line up with TRBD2. The CDR3 loop spans 16 amino acids. The V gene's germline CDR1 is SGHVS and CDR2 FNYEAQ. The V and J ends lost 1 base and 4 bases, in that order; junction bases with no gene match: 6. In nucleotides, the CDR3 is TGTGCCAGCAGCTTAGGTCAGGGACTAGCGGTTTACGAGCAGTACTTC. Protein: CASSLGQGLAVYEQYF. Together with reference TRBV7-6 and TRBJ2-7, the CDR3 gives the full variable domain: GAGVSQSPRYKVTKRGQDVALRCDPISGHVSLYWYRQALGQGPEFLTYFNYEAQQDKSGLPNDRFSAERPEGSISTLTIQRTEQRDSAMYRCASSLGQGLAVYEQYFGPGTRLTVT.

Of note for this clone: At one end the junction does not follow the germline gene, possibly because of a read error. The genes are TRBV29-1 and TRBJ2-7; tentatively, D is TRBD2 (7 bases). Germline assignment: CDR1 SQVTM and CDR2 ANQGSEA. The CDR3 has 13 residues. The CDR3 region has the DNA TGCAGCGTGGAAGGGGGGGAAATCTACGAGCAGTACTTC. It is translated as CSVEGGEIYEQYF.

This chain uses TRBV29-1 with TRBJ2-4, with a possible D match to TRBD2 (5 bases). CDR3 length: 13 residues. From germline, CDR1 is SQVTM and CDR2 ANQGSEA. V was trimmed by 1 base and J by 3 bases, leaving 7 bases between them. CDR3 loop: CSVEGGYKNIQYF. The CDR3 bases are TGCAGCGTTGAAGGAGGGTACAAAAACATTCAGTACTTC.

V and J are TRBV19 and TRBJ1-2; TRBD1 agrees at 9 bases. After removal of 7 bases from V and 5 bases from J, the junction contained 11 bases not matched to a gene. CDR1 is LNHDA and CDR2 is SQIVND in the germline V gene (reference sequence). This CDR3 is 15 amino acids long. The CDR3 here is CASTPTPDRGYGYTF. CDR3 in DNA: TGTGCCAGTACCCCCACCCCCGACAGGGGGTATGGCTACACCTTC.

Worth noting for this clone: A junction end diverges from the germline sequence, so it may reflect a read error. This chain connects TRBV4-1 to TRBJ2-1, with TRBD2 as a possible D gene (6 bases). The CDR3 contains 21 residues. Germline V lookup: CDR1 MGHRA, CDR2 YSYEKL. In nucleotides, the CDR3 is TGCGCCAGCAGCCAAGAAGCTTTATTGGGGAGGAGCGGCCCCTCCTACAATAAGCAGTTCTTC. Residues: CASSQEALLGRSGPSYNKQFF.

The CDR3 here is CASSKGGLHAVIDTQYF. Here the CDR3 DNA reads TGTGCCAGCAGCAAGGGGGGTCTTCACGCGGTCATAGATACGCAGTATTTT. The chain joins TRBV21-1 to TRBJ2-3; TRBD2 is taken as the D call from the table, unchecked against the DNA. TRBV21-1 is given as a pseudogene. The length of the CDR3 is 17 residues.

The V and J genes are TRBV19 and TRBJ1-4, with D perhaps matching TRBD1 (6 bases). The CDR3 is 15 residues long. Looked up from germline, CDR1 is LNHDA and CDR2 is SQIVND (reference sequence). V was cut by 5 bases and J by 3 bases, with 13 bases left in between. The DNA for the CDR3 is TGTGCCAGTAGTGCGAACAGGGTCTCTAATGAAAAACTGTTTTTT. Translating it yields CASSANRVSNEKLFF.

The chain combines TRBV19 with TRBJ2-1, with D hard to call. CDR1 LNHDA and CDR2 SQIVND come from the germline V gene (reference sequence). The CDR3 loop spans 15 amino acids. V dropped 2 bases and J dropped 7 bases, with 15 bases sitting between them. CDR3 bases: TGTGCCAGTAGTATAACCCCAGGTAATAGAAATGAGCAGTTCTTC. It specifies CASSITPGNRNEQFF.

The CDR3 sequence is CASSQDSGEYNEQFF. The CDR3 coding sequence is TGCGCCAGCAGCCAAGATTCTGGGGAATACAATGAGCAGTTCTTC. The chain is built from TRBV4-3 and TRBJ2-1; unclear D gene. CDR3 size: 15 residues. Looked up from germline, CDR1 is LGHNA and CDR2 is YSLEER. V lost 0 bases to trimming and J lost 4 bases, with 10 bases between them.

This clone has only a few counts. This chain joins TRBV30 and TRBJ1-2, with TRBD1 identical over 11 bases. This CDR3 has 18 amino acids. Trimming at V came to 3 bases and at J to 8 bases, leaving 20 bases not matched to a gene. The germline V gene has CDR1 GTSNPN and CDR2 SVGIG (reference sequence). The CDR3 spells CAWSGKPGQGARINGYTF. The DNA of the CDR3 is TGTGCCTGGAGCGGTAAGCCTGGACAGGGGGCGCGAATTAACGGCTACACCTTC. The complete variable domain, with remaining parts taken from reference TRBV30 and TRBJ1-2, reads SQTIHQWPATLVQPVGSPLSLECTVEGTSNPNLYWYRQAAGRGLQLLFYSVGIGQISSEVPQNLSASRPQDRQFILSSKKLLLSDSGFYLCAWSGKPGQGARINGYTFGSGTRLTVV.

The gene calls are TRBV7-6 and TRBJ2-3, with D hard to call. The V and J ends lost 5 bases and 4 bases respectively, with 13 bases between them. The germline gives CDR1 SGHVS, CDR2 FNYEAQ. This CDR3 has 14 residues. The DNA of the CDR3 is TGTGCCAGCAGCGCTATATTAGGGCCAGATACGCAGTATTTT. Its protein is CASSAILGPDTQYF.

The chain links TRBV4-1 to TRBJ2-1, with D unresolved. The germline CDR1 and CDR2 sequences are MGHRA and YSYEKL. V lost 5 bases and J lost 5, with 16 bases in between. This CDR3 contains 15 residues. CDR3 region: CASSLWWRKHNEQFF. CDR3 bases: TGCGCCAGCAGCTTATGGTGGCGGAAACACAATGAGCAGTTCTTC.

The chain has TRBV5-6 and TRBJ2-4; 7 bases align to TRBD1. CDR1 SGHDT and CDR2 YYEEEE come from the germline V gene. With V trimmed by 4 bases and J by 0 bases, 7 bases remained unmatched. The CDR3 has 16 amino acids. The CDR3 spells CASSPGTVLAKNIQYF. DNA for the CDR3: TGTGCCAGCAGCCCGGGGACAGTTCTAGCCAAAAACATTCAGTACTTC.

The V gene is TRBV6-1, the J gene TRBJ1-1; D may be TRBD1 (5 bases). V dropped 6 bases and J dropped 5 bases, with 16 bases sitting between them. The CDR3 covers 14 residues. Germline CDR1 reads MNHNS; CDR2 reads SASEGT. CDR3 sequence (DNA): TGTGCCAGCAGACCCCTGGAAGGGGTGACTGAAGCTTTCTTT. It codes for CASRPLEGVTEAFF.

The chain employs TRBV2 and TRBJ2-7, with 7 bases that match TRBD1. V lost 4 bases to trimming and J lost 3 bases; unmatched junction nucleotides: 6. The CDR3 extends over 14 amino acids. Germline loops: CDR1 SNHLY, CDR2 FYNNEI. The CDR3 loop is CASSVDRAHYEQYF. DNA for the CDR3: TGTGCCAGCAGTGTTGACAGGGCCCACTACGAGCAGTACTTC. Based on the CDR3 plus reference TRBV2 and TRBJ2-7, the full variable domain is EPEVTQTPSHQVTQMGQEVILRCVPISNHLYFYWYRQILGQKVEFLVSFYNNEISEKSEIFDDQFSVERPDGSNFTLKIRSTKLEDSAMYFCASSVDRAHYEQYFGPGTRLTVT.

The CDR3 bases are TGTGCCAGCAGCCAAGATATCGGGGGAGCCTATGGCTACACCTTC. Protein product: CASSQDIGGAYGYTF. V and J are TRBV4-2 and TRBJ1-2; weak D call: TRBD1 (5 bases). This CDR3 spans 15 amino acids. CDR1 is LGHNA, CDR2 YNFKEQ, per germline. The V end lost 0 bases, the J end lost 4 bases, and 12 bases lay between the germline ends.

CDR3: CASSFLGKQGSSVRYTF. CDR3 nucleotides: TGTGCCAGCAGTTTTTTGGGGAAACAGGGTTCTTCGGTACGCTACACCTTC. The chain has TRBV28 and TRBJ1-2; weak D call: TRBD1 (6 bases). V gave up 3 bases and J gave up 9 bases, with 26 bases separating them. Per germline, CDR1 MDHEN and CDR2 SYDVKM. The CDR3 extends over 17 amino acids.